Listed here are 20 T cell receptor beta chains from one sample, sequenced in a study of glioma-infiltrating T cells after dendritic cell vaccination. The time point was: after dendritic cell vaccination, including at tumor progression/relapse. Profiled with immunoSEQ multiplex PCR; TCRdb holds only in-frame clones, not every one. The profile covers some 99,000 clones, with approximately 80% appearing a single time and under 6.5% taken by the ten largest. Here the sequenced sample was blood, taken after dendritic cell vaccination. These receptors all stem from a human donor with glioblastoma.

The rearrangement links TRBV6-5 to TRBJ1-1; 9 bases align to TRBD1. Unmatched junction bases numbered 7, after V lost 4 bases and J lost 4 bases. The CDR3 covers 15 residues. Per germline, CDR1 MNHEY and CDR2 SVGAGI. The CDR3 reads CASSLQGAPSTEAFF. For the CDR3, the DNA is TGTGCCAGCAGTTTACAGGGGGCACCGAGCACTGAAGCTTTCTTT.

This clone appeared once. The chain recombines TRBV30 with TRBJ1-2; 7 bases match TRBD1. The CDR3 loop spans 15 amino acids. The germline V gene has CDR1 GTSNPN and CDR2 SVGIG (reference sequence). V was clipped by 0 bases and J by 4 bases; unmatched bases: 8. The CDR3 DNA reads TGTGCCTGGAGTGTAAAGGGGGCCGTATCCTATGGCTACACCTTC. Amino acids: CAWSVKGAVSYGYTF.

CDR3 sequence: CASREHRGTGNTIYF. The DNA for the CDR3 is TGTGCCAGCAGAGAGCACCGGGGGACTGGAAACACCATATATTTT. The V call is TRBV2, the J call TRBJ1-3; D might be TRBD1 (5 bases). Trimming removed 6 bases at V and 2 bases at J, with 14 bases between. The CDR3 sequence is 15 residues long. Per the germline V gene, CDR1 is SNHLY and CDR2 is FYNNEI.

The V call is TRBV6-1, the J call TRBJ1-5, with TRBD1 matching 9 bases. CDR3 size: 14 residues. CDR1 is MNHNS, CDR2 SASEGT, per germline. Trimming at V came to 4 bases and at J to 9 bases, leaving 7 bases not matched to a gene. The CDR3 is CASSARTGVRPQHF. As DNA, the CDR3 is TGTGCCAGCAGTGCACGGACAGGGGTTAGGCCCCAGCATTTT.

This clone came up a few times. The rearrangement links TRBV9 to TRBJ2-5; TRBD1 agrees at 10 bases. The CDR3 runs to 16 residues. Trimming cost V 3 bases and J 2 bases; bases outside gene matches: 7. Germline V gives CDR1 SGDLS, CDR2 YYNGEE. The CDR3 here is CASSGRQGAQQETQYF. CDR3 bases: TGTGCCAGCAGCGGCAGACAGGGGGCGCAACAAGAGACCCAGTACTTC.

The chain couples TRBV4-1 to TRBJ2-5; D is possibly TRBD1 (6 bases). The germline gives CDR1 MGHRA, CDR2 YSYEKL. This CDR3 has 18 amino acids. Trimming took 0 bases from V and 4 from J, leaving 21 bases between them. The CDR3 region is CASSQESLGTGRRETQYF. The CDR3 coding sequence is TGCGCCAGCAGCCAAGAGTCGTTAGGCACAGGGCGGCGAGAGACCCAGTACTTC.

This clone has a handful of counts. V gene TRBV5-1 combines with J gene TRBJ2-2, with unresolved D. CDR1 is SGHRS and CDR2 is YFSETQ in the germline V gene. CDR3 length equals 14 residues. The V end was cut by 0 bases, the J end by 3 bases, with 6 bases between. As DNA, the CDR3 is TGCGCCAGCAGCTTGGATACTTACACCGGGGAGCTGTTTTTT. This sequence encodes CASSLDTYTGELFF.

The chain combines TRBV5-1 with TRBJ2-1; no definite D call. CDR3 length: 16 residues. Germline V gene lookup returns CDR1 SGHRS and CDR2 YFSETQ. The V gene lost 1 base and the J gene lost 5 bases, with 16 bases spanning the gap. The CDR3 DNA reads TGCGCCAGCAGCTTGTTACTATCTTACCTAGACAATGAGCAGTTCTTC. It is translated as CASSLLLSYLDNEQFF. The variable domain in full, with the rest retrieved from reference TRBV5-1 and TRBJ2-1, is KAGVTQTPRYLIKTRGQQVTLSCSPISGHRSVSWYQQTPGQGLQFLFEYFSETQRNKGNFPGRFSGRQFSNSRSEMNVSTLELGDSALYLCASSLLLSYLDNEQFFGPGTRLTVL.

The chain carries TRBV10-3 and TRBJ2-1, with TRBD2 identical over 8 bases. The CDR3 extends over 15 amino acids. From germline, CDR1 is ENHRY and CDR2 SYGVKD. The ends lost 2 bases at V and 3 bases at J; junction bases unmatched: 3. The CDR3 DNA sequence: TGTGCCATCAGTGAGCCGGGACTAGTCTACAATGAGCAGTTCTTC. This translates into CAISEPGLVYNEQFF.

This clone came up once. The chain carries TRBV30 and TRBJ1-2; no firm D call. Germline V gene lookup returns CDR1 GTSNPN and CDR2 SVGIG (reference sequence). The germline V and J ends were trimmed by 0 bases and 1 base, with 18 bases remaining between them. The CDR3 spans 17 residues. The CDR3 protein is CAWSVPRAAYLNYGYTF. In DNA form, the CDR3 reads TGTGCCTGGAGTGTACCGCGGGCGGCCTACCTTAACTATGGCTACACCTTC.

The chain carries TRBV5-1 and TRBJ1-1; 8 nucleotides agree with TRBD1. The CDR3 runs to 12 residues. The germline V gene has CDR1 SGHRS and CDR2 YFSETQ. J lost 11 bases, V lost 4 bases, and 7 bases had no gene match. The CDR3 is CASSPGQGRAFF. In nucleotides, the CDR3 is TGCGCCAGCAGCCCCGGACAGGGAAGGGCTTTCTTT.

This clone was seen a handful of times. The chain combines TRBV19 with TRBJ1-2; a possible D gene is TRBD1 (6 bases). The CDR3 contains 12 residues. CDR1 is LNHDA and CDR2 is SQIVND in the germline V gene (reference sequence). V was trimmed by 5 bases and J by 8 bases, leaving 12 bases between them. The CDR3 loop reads CASSLHRVGYTF. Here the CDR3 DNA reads TGTGCCAGTAGTCTGCACAGGGTAGGCTACACCTTC.

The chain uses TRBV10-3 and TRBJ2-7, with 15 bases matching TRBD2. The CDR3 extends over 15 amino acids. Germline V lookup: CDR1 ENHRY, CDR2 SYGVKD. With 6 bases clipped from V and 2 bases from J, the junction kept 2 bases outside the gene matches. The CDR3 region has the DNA TGTGCCATCAGGGGGACTAGCGGGGGGCCCTACGAGCAGTACTTC. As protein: CAIRGTSGGPYEQYF.

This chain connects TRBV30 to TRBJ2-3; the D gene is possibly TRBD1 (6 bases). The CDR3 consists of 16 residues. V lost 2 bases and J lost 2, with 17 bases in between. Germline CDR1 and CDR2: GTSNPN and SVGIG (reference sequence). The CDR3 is CAWSHRAYLVTDTQYF. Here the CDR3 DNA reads TGTGCCTGGAGTCACAGGGCCTACCTTGTCACAGATACGCAGTATTTT.

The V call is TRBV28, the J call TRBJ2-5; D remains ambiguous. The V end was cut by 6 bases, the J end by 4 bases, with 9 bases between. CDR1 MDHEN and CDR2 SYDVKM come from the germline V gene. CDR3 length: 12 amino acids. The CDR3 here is CASSSALETQYF. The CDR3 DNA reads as TGTGCCAGCAGCAGTGCTTTAGAGACCCAGTACTTC.

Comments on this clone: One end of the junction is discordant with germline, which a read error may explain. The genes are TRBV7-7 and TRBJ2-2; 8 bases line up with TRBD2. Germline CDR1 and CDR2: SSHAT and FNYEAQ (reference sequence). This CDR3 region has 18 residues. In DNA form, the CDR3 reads TGTGCTAGCAGCTTAAATCCCGCGGGAGGTTTGAACACCGGGGAGCTGTTTTTT. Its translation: CASSLNPAGGLNTGELFF.

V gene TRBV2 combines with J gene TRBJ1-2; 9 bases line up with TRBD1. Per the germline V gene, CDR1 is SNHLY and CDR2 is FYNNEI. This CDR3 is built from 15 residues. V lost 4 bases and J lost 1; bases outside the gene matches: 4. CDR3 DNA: TGTGCCAGCAGTGGAGGGACAGGGATTAACTATGGCTACACCTTC. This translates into CASSGGTGINYGYTF.

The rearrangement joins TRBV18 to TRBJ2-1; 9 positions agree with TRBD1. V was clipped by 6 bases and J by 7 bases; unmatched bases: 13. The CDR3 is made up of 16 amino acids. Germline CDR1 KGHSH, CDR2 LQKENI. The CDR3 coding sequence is TGTGCCAGCTCTCGCACATGGGACAGGGTTAAAAATGAGCAGTTCTTC. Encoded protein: CASSRTWDRVKNEQFF.

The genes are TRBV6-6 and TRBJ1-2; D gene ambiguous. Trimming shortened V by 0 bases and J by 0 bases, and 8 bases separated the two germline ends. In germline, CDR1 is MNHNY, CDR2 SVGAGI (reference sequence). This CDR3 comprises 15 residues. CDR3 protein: CASSYSRGSNYGYTF. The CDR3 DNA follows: TGTGCCAGCAGTTACTCGAGAGGGTCTAACTATGGCTACACCTTC.

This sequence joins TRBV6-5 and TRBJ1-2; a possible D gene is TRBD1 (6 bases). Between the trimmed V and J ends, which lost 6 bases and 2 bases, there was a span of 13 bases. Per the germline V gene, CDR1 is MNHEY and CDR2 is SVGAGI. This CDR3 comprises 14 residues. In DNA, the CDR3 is TGTGCCAGCAGGACACAGGGAACGAACTATGGCTACACCTTC. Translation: CASRTQGTNYGYTF.